This entry concerns a single T cell receptor beta chain. Its specificity is unknown. The data were taken from a study of blood T cells in healthy people across ages. Through a sample-barcoded 5' primer and a J-beta primer mix, a second PCR was run for roughly 6 to 11 cycles. From the 5' RACE reads, TCRdb called clonotypes with MiXCR, one entry per CDR3 protein. Among roughly 1,100,000 distinct CDR3 sequences listed, almost 25% were seen once. The CDR3 is 15 amino acids. Deletions cut 4 bases from V and 2 bases from J, with 12 bases between. Study-wide results and limits: Higher diversity and more naive CD4+ cells were features of long-lived donors, compared to aged donors.

These records were also assigned to another study, of T cells of mothers and their children.

This clonotype was sampled from a girl aged 2 to 9 in good health. V usage is TRBV12-3 or TRBV12-4 and J usage is TRBJ1-3; D gene uncertain. Sequences were obtained from blood. This chain's CDR3 is CASSSDTVTGNTIYF. DNA of the CDR3: TGTGCCAGCAGTTCGGATACGGTCACTGGAAACACCATATATTTT.